One and the same sample provided the 26 T cell receptor beta chains below, sequenced in a study of beta chain features in type 1 diabetes. Study conclusions and caveats: There was a moderate but significant shortening of TCRB CDR3s in all four CD4+ subsets of Type 1 diabetes patients.

Every bit of the isolated RNA underwent reverse transcription, so sequencing read expressed TCRB transcripts. Using immunoSEQ multiplex PCR, the repertoire was profiled, and TCRdb retains in-frame clones only, with some absent. The repertoire holds some 330,000 clones, with approximately 12% as singletons. These receptors are not linked to any known antigen. The specimen was naive CD4+ T cells from blood. The receptors were gathered from a woman aged 18-29 years with type 1 diabetes.

The chain has TRBV4-1 and TRBJ2-7, with D maybe TRBD2 (5 bases). The CDR3 runs 15 residues. V was shortened by 1 base and J by 5 bases, with 15 bases between the two germline ends. Germline CDR1 is MGHRA and CDR2 is YSYEKL. The CDR3 region is CASSQVVGVLNEQYF. The CDR3 nucleotides read TGCGCCAGCAGCCAAGTGGTGGGAGTTCTCAACGAGCAGTACTTC.

This clone was found a few times. This chain links TRBV6-5 with TRBJ2-1; TRBD2 agrees at 7 bases. The CDR3 has 15 residues. The V gene end was trimmed by 4 bases and the J gene end by 4 bases; junction bases not matched to a gene: 7. The germline gives CDR1 MNHEY, CDR2 SVGAGI. CDR3 residues: CASSWGGTSYNEQFF. CDR3 in DNA: TGTGCCAGCAGTTGGGGGGGGACGTCTTACAATGAGCAGTTCTTC.

In its sample, this clone was seen a few times. V and J are TRBV7-9 and TRBJ2-6, with D tentatively TRBD1 (6 bases). The CDR3 has 15 residues. CDR1 and CDR2 from the germline V gene are SEHNR and FQNEAQ (reference sequence). The V end lost 1 base, the J end lost 3 bases, and 7 bases lay between the germline ends. The CDR3 here is CASSLGQVGANVLTF. CDR3 DNA: TGTGCCAGCAGCTTAGGACAGGTTGGGGCCAACGTCCTGACTTTC. The whole variable domain, filled in from reference TRBV7-9 and TRBJ2-6, reads DTGVSQNPRHKITKRGQNVTFRCDPISEHNRLYWYRQTLGQGPEFLTYFQNEAQLEKSRLLSDRFSAERPKGSFSTLEIQRTEQGDSAMYLCASSLGQVGANVLTFGAGSRLTVL.

V is TRBV18 and J is TRBJ2-7; the D gene is possibly TRBD2 (5 bases). The V end was cut by 2 bases, the J end by 2 bases, with 10 bases between. This CDR3 is built from 14 residues. From germline, CDR1 is KGHSH and CDR2 LQKENI. CDR3 nucleotides: TGTGCCAGCTCACCAGGCAGGAGGCCCTACGAGCAGTACTTC. Its translation is CASSPGRRPYEQYF.

The chain couples TRBV2 to TRBJ1-5; D uncertain. CDR3 length: 14 residues. Trimming pared 3 bases from V and 4 bases from J, leaving 10 bases between. Germline CDR1 reads SNHLY; CDR2 reads FYNNEI. CDR3 bases: TGTGCCAGCAGTGACACAAATTGGAATCAGCCCCAGCATTTT. The encoded protein is CASSDTNWNQPQHF.

This rearrangement joins TRBV11-1 to TRBJ2-1, with 11 bases that match TRBD1. Germline CDR1 SGHAT, CDR2 FQDESV (reference sequence). This CDR3 is 15 amino acids long. Trimming at V came to 3 bases and at J to 9 bases, leaving 7 bases not matched to a gene. The CDR3 loop is CASSFRDRGVTEQFF. The CDR3 region has the DNA TGTGCCAGCAGCTTCCGGGACAGGGGGGTCACTGAGCAGTTCTTC.

This clone appeared a few times. Other DNA sequences from this sample encode an identical CDR3 as well. This rearrangement joins TRBV6-5 to TRBJ2-7; D is perhaps TRBD2 (5 bases). The germline CDR1 and CDR2 sequences are MNHEY and SVGAGI. CDR3 length equals 15 residues. The V end lost 0 bases, the J end lost 2 bases, and 11 bases lay between the germline ends. The CDR3 DNA reads TGTGCCAGCAGTTACTCGAGCGGCAGCCCCTACGAGCAGTACTTC. Its protein product is CASSYSSGSPYEQYF.

This clone was seen only a few times. The chain joins TRBV29-1 to TRBJ2-5; 8 bases are a match to TRBD2. The germline V gene has CDR1 SQVTM and CDR2 ANQGSEA. J lost 4 bases, V lost 3 bases, and 4 bases had no gene match. The CDR3 loop spans 13 amino acids. CDR3 sequence reads: CSVDSRGGETQYF. CDR3 sequence (DNA): TGCAGCGTTGACTCCCGGGGGGGAGAGACCCAGTACTTC. Drawing the rest from reference TRBV29-1 and TRBJ2-5, the complete variable domain is SAVISQKPSRDICQRGTSLTIQCQVDSQVTMMFWYRQQPGQSLTLIATANQGSEATYESGFVIDKFPISRPNLTFSTLTVSNMSPEDSSIYLCSVDSRGGETQYFGPGTRLLVL.

This clone was observed a few times. The chain links TRBV18 to TRBJ2-5; the D gene is possibly TRBD1 (5 bases). V lost 2 bases and J 4 bases, leaving 14 bases between the germline ends. The germline CDR1 and CDR2 sequences are KGHSH and LQKENI. The CDR3 extends over 15 amino acids. CDR3 sequence: CASSPSAGYRETQYF. The CDR3 DNA reads as TGTGCCAGCTCACCATCGGCAGGGTATCGAGAGACCCAGTACTTC.

This clone came up a few times. This chain connects TRBV28 to TRBJ1-2, with D unresolved. The CDR3 has 14 residues. V lost 6 bases, J lost 0 bases, and 11 bases lay in between. Looked up from germline, CDR1 is MDHEN and CDR2 is SYDVKM. The CDR3 DNA follows: TGTGCCAGCAGCCCTACTGCTGCTAACTATGGCTACACCTTC. It codes for CASSPTAANYGYTF.

This clone was recorded a few times. The CDR3 protein is CASSRTGTGTPDTQYF. CDR3 DNA sequence: TGCGCCAGCAGTCGAACCGGGACAGGGACCCCAGATACGCAGTATTTT. The J gene is TRBJ2-3, the V gene TRBV4-3; 9 nucleotides align to TRBD1. Germline lookup yields CDR1 LGHNA and CDR2 YSLEER. This CDR3 comprises 16 residues. The J segment lost 4 bases and the V segment lost 6 bases, leaving 11 bases of the junction unmatched.

A few counts support this clone. The chain carries TRBV28 and TRBJ2-7, with 10 positions matching TRBD2. J was trimmed by 4 bases and V by 8 bases; bases with no gene match: 5. CDR1 and CDR2 (germline): MDHEN, SYDVKM. The CDR3 has 13 residues. The CDR3 nucleotides read TGTGCCAGCCTAGCGGGAGATAGTTACGAGCAGTACTTC. Translated, it gives CASLAGDSYEQYF.

The sample holds a few counts of this clone. The V call is TRBV6-6, the J call TRBJ1-6, with D perhaps TRBD1 (6 bases). Germline V lookup: CDR1 MNHNY, CDR2 SVGAGI (reference sequence). Trimming shortened V by 6 bases and J by 8 bases, and 17 bases separated the two germline ends. The length of the CDR3 is 15 residues. CDR3 nucleotides: TGTGCCAGCAGCAACAAGGGGGTGGACCATTCACCCCTCCACTTT. Encoded protein: CASSNKGVDHSPLHF.

This clone was counted only a few times. The chain combines TRBV20-1 with TRBJ1-2; D possibly corresponds to TRBD1 (6 bases). This CDR3 is built from 11 residues. Looked up from germline, CDR1 is DFQATT and CDR2 is SNEGSKA (reference sequence). The CDR3 DNA reads as TGCGGCTGCAGGGGAAGCTATGGCTACACCTTC. Its translation: CGCRGSYGYTF.

This clone appeared a few times. This sequence joins TRBV29-1 and TRBJ2-7; 8 bases fit TRBD1. The length of the CDR3 is 19 residues. CDR1 and CDR2 (germline): SQVTM, ANQGSEA. V lost 5 bases, J lost 6 bases, and 27 bases stayed unmatched. The CDR3 spells CSVQWGQGALQGVLGEQYF. The CDR3 DNA sequence: TGCAGCGTTCAATGGGGGCAGGGGGCCCTACAGGGGGTTTTGGGCGAGCAGTACTTC.

The chain joins TRBV5-4 to TRBJ2-1; 7 bases line up with TRBD2. V shed 7 bases and J 6 bases; nucleotides not matched to a gene: 7. The germline V gene encodes CDR1 SGHNT and CDR2 YYREEE (reference sequence). The CDR3 covers 13 residues. Here the CDR3 DNA reads TGTGCCAGCCTGGGGGAGGGACTCAATGAGCAGTTCTTC. Translating it yields CASLGEGLNEQFF.

This clone occurred a few times. The chain employs TRBV2 and TRBJ2-3, with D perhaps matching TRBD1 (5 bases). Germline loops: CDR1 SNHLY, CDR2 FYNNEI. The CDR3 sequence is 13 residues long. V shed 5 bases and J shed 3 bases, with 9 bases lying between them. DNA of the CDR3: TGTGCCAGCAGTACGGACACAACAGATACGCAGTATTTT. Its protein product is CASSTDTTDTQYF.

This clone was counted a few times. The V call is TRBV5-1, the J call TRBJ2-7, with D possibly being TRBD1 (6 bases). Germline loops: CDR1 SGHRS, CDR2 YFSETQ. Trimming stripped 0 bases from V and 2 bases from J, with 9 bases between. CDR3 length equals 14 residues. As DNA, the CDR3 is TGCGCCAGCAGCTTGGCCTCAGGGGCCTACGAGCAGTACTTC. It translates to CASSLASGAYEQYF.

There are a few counts of this clone. The chain employs TRBV14 and TRBJ2-1; 13 bases agree with TRBD2. Germline V gives CDR1 SGHDN, CDR2 FVKESK. The junction had 4 bases not matched to a gene; V was cut back by 4 bases and J by 7 bases. This CDR3 is built from 15 residues. The CDR3: CASSPPGLAGNEQFF. CDR3 DNA: TGTGCCAGCAGCCCGCCGGGACTAGCGGGAAATGAGCAGTTCTTC.

The chain is built from TRBV15 and TRBJ2-1; TRBD2 aligns across 8 bases. This CDR3 has 17 residues. Unmatched junction bases numbered 11, after V lost 3 bases and J lost 4 bases. Germline assignment: CDR1 LNHNV and CDR2 YYDKDF (reference sequence). CDR3 region: CATSSSALAGLYNEQFF. CDR3 DNA sequence: TGTGCCACCAGCAGTTCCGCCCTAGCGGGCTTATACAATGAGCAGTTCTTC.

The genes are TRBV28 and TRBJ1-2; D is unresolved. CDR3 length: 14 residues. The V end lost 8 bases, the J end lost 3 bases, and 16 bases lay between the germline ends. Germline V gene lookup returns CDR1 MDHEN and CDR2 SYDVKM. CDR3 in amino acids: CASSPLGSYYGYTF. CDR3 coding DNA: TGTGCCAGCTCACCTCTGGGCAGTTACTATGGCTACACCTTC.

This clone was counted between two and nine times. Other DNA sequences in the sample encode the same CDR3. The genes are TRBV9 and TRBJ2-5; D remains unclear. The CDR3 extends over 12 amino acids. The ends were cut back, 3 bases at V and 1 base at J, with 4 bases in the middle. Germline assignment: CDR1 SGDLS and CDR2 YYNGEE. The CDR3 reads CASSAGQETQYF. DNA for the CDR3: TGTGCCAGCAGCGCCGGCCAAGAGACCCAGTACTTC.

This chain links TRBV29-1 with TRBJ2-7, with 12 nucleotides matching TRBD2. From germline, CDR1 is SQVTM and CDR2 ANQGSEA. The CDR3 consists of 13 residues. V was pared by 6 bases and J by 3 bases, with 3 bases of the junction left unmatched. The CDR3 nucleotides read TGCAGCGTGCGGACTAGCGGGGACTACGAGCAGTACTTC. This encodes CSVRTSGDYEQYF.

The V and J genes are TRBV7-9 and TRBJ2-3, with unresolved D. This CDR3 comprises 13 residues. The germline V and J ends were trimmed by 5 bases and 6 bases, with 12 bases remaining between them. Germline V gives CDR1 SEHNR, CDR2 FQNEAQ (reference sequence). Written as DNA, the CDR3 is TGTGCCAGCAGCGGGCAGGAATGGGATACGCAGTATTTT. Translated, it gives CASSGQEWDTQYF.

This clone was recorded a few times. The chain employs TRBV18 and TRBJ1-5, with TRBD1 as a possible D gene (6 bases). This CDR3 is built from 16 residues. Germline V CDR1 and CDR2: KGHSH, LQKENI. V lost 3 bases to trimming and J lost 6 bases, with 18 bases between them. CDR3 sequence (DNA): TGTGCCAGCTCACCCTTGGGGAGGGGGAAGGCTCAGCCCCAGCATTTT. Translated, it gives CASSPLGRGKAQPQHF.

V and J are TRBV2 and TRBJ2-5, with D possibly being TRBD1 (5 bases). Germline values: CDR1 SNHLY, CDR2 FYNNEI. Trimming pared 7 bases from V and 5 bases from J, leaving 11 bases between. This CDR3 region has 12 residues. DNA for the CDR3: TGTGCCAGCACATCAGGGTTGGAGACCCAGTACTTC. It yields the protein CASTSGLETQYF.